The 25 T cell receptor beta chains below all came from one sample that was sequenced in a study of T cells in Graves' hyperthyroidism and ophthalmopathy. Amplified TCR beta CDR3 regions came from RNA transcripts. The HTBI primer set drove a first-round RT-PCR of the TCR CDR3. Via MiXCR, TCRdb re-called the multiplex PCR reads, giving one row per CDR3 protein. The repertoire has some 690,000 distinct CDR3 sequences, about 18% of them found once; the top ten carry 15% to 19%. The sequencing sample was made of blood. The origin of the receptors is a man over 45 with Graves' hyperthyroidism.

This clonotype was recorded a few times. The chain carries TRBV7-3 and TRBJ2-1; TRBD2 aligns across 10 bases. The CDR3 is made up of 20 amino acids. Trimming at V came to 5 bases and at J to 0 bases, leaving 16 bases not matched to a gene. Germline-derived CDR1 and CDR2 are SGHTA and FQGTGA. The CDR3 coding sequence is TGTGCCAGCAGCCTAGGGCGAGCGGGAGGGTTTATTAGCTCCTACAATGAGCAGTTCTTC. Its translation is CASSLGRAGGFISSYNEQFF.

The rearrangement uses TRBV6-5 and TRBJ1-4; TRBD1 might be the D (5 bases). The length of the CDR3 is 14 residues. V lost 0 bases and J 7 bases, leaving 9 bases between the germline ends. The germline V gene has CDR1 MNHEY and CDR2 SVGAGI. In nucleotides, the CDR3 is TGTGCCAGCAGTTACTCTACGGGGCCTGAAAAACTGTTTTTT. Its protein is CASSYSTGPEKLFF.

This clonotype was observed many times. V usage is TRBV7-2 and J usage is TRBJ2-1, with D perhaps matching TRBD2 (6 bases). CDR1 is SGHTA and CDR2 is FQGNSA in the germline V gene. The V and J ends lost 5 bases and 10 bases respectively, with 9 bases between them. This CDR3 is built from 11 residues. The CDR3 DNA reads as TGTGCCAGCAGCAGGGACTGGGAGCAGTTCTTC. It translates to CASSRDWEQFF.

This clonotype has at least ten counts. J is TRBJ1-6 and V is TRBV5-6, with 8 bases that match TRBD1. Germline V gives CDR1 SGHDT, CDR2 YYEEEE. The CDR3 has 15 amino acids. The junction had 8 bases not matched to a gene; V was cut back by 3 bases and J by 9 bases. CDR3 coding DNA: TGTGCCAGCAGCTACCGTACAGGGGGTGGTTCACCCCTCCACTTT. Protein product: CASSYRTGGGSPLHF.

V gene TRBV7-2 combines with J gene TRBJ2-3; 7 bases match TRBD1. CDR1 and CDR2 (germline): SGHTA, FQGNSA. The CDR3 runs 20 residues. Trimming cost V 4 bases and J 2 bases; bases outside gene matches: 21. CDR3 loop: CASSSRIGRGRLMHTDTQYF. In DNA, the CDR3 is TGTGCCAGCAGCTCGAGGATTGGAAGGGGGCGCCTCATGCACACAGATACGCAGTATTTT.

Ten or more counts support this clonotype. This chain uses TRBV2 with TRBJ1-2, with 10 bases aligning to TRBD1. The germline CDR1 and CDR2 sequences are SNHLY and FYNNEI. Unmatched junction bases numbered 6, after V lost 4 bases and J lost 4 bases. This CDR3 region has 15 residues. The CDR3 DNA sequence: TGTGCCAGCAGTGGCGGGACAGGGGAAACCTATGGCTACACCTTC. Its protein product is CASSGGTGETYGYTF.

This clonotype was counted between two and nine times. This chain joins TRBV9 and TRBJ2-2, with 8 bases fitting TRBD2. Germline lookup yields CDR1 SGDLS and CDR2 YYNGEE. Germline trimming cut 4 bases from V and 4 bases from J; bases unmatched to any gene: 18. The CDR3 length is 19 residues. The CDR3 bases are TGTGCCAGCAGCATCCACGGTTGGAGCGGGGGAACGACCACCGGGGAGCTGTTTTTT. The encoded protein is CASSIHGWSGGTTTGELFF.

This clonotype was detected many times. The chain joins TRBV6-1 to TRBJ1-5; D unclear. Trimming shortened V by 6 bases and J by 0 bases, and 12 bases separated the two germline ends. The CDR3 spans 15 residues. Germline loops: CDR1 MNHNS, CDR2 SASEGT. The CDR3 DNA reads TGTGCCAGCAGCCCGGACGGCGATAGCAATCAGCCCCAGCATTTT. The encoded protein is CASSPDGDSNQPQHF.

Many counts were recorded for this clonotype. The chain uses TRBV2 and TRBJ2-7, with 9 positions matching TRBD2. This CDR3 has 15 amino acids. From germline, CDR1 is SNHLY and CDR2 FYNNEI. V lost 4 bases to trimming and J lost 6 bases; unmatched junction nucleotides: 10. The CDR3 DNA reads TGTGCCAGCAGTGCGTATAGCGGGAGCTCGATCGAGCAGTACTTC. Translating it yields CASSAYSGSSIEQYF. Supplemented by reference TRBV2 and TRBJ2-7, the full variable domain reads EPEVTQTPSHQVTQMGQEVILRCVPISNHLYFYWYRQILGQKVEFLVSFYNNEISEKSEIFDDQFSVERPDGSNFTLKIRSTKLEDSAMYFCASSAYSGSSIEQYFGPGTRLTVT.

V gene TRBV11-3 combines with J gene TRBJ2-1; tentatively, D is TRBD2 (6 bases). CDR3 length: 13 amino acids. Trimming cost V 2 bases and J 9 bases, with 11 bases left between them. Per germline, CDR1 SGHNT and CDR2 YENEEA. The CDR3 nucleotides are TGTGCCAGCAGCTTACGGGGACTTCCTGAGCAGTTCTTC. Translated, it gives CASSLRGLPEQFF.

In this sample, this clonotype turned up a few times. The J gene is TRBJ1-2, the V gene TRBV3-1; no clear D. CDR1 is LGHDT, CDR2 YNNKEL, per germline (reference sequence). The CDR3 sequence is 11 residues long. Deletions cut 2 bases from V and 8 bases from J, with 6 bases between. CDR3 protein: CASSQISGYTF. CDR3 nucleotide sequence: TGTGCCAGCAGCCAAATTAGCGGCTACACCTTC.

The J gene is TRBJ1-1, the V gene TRBV6-1; 7 bases agree with TRBD1. Per germline, CDR1 MNHNS and CDR2 SASEGT. V was pared by 7 bases and J by 6 bases, with 5 bases of the junction left unmatched. The CDR3 has 12 amino acids. Here the CDR3 reads CASIKQGAEAFF. CDR3 nucleotides: TGTGCCAGCATTAAGCAGGGGGCTGAAGCTTTCTTT.

Comments on this clonotype: Likely a read error: the CDR3 ends without its conserved phenylalanine or tryptophan. No DNA is shown, since the ends of the CDR3 on it are uncertain; the CDR3 is the one TCRdb lists. The rearrangement links TRBV12-3 or TRBV12-4 to TRBJ2-7; the D call of TRBD1 is as the table states it, not checked on the DNA. With termini counted, the CDR3 has 15 amino acids. This CDR3 is CASSPTPGQGIEQHL.

This clonotype was found a few times. This chain joins TRBV20-1 and TRBJ1-1, with D uncertain. Germline CDR1 and CDR2: DFQATT and SNEGSKA (reference sequence). CDR3 length: 12 residues. The V end lost 6 bases, the J end lost 1 base, and 9 bases lay between the germline ends. The CDR3 nucleotides are TGCAGTGCCCCCGACGGGAACACTGAAGCTTTCTTT. It codes for CSAPDGNTEAFF.

The sample holds many counts of this clonotype. This chain joins TRBV7-2 and TRBJ2-1; D is unclear. CDR1 is SGHTA, CDR2 FQGNSA, per germline. Trimming took 1 base from V and 6 from J, leaving 10 bases between them. This CDR3 has 14 amino acids. DNA for the CDR3: TGTGCCAGCAGCTTAGGTCTTCTTTCCAATGAGCAGTTCTTC. Its translation is CASSLGLLSNEQFF.

This chain connects TRBV19 to TRBJ1-5; 10 bases match TRBD1. Losses at the gene ends were 4 bases for V and 3 bases for J; bases not matched to a gene: 3. Germline V CDR1 and CDR2: LNHDA, SQIVND (reference sequence). The CDR3 sequence is 15 residues long. The CDR3 DNA is TGTGCCAGTAGTAAGGGACAGGGGACCAATCAGCCCCAGCATTTT. This sequence encodes CASSKGQGTNQPQHF.

This clonotype showed up just a few times. CDR3 coding DNA: TGCAGTGCTAGCACCGGGACTGTAGGAAGGGAGCAGTACTTC. This encodes CSASTGTVGREQYF. The chain couples TRBV20-1 to TRBJ2-7; a possible D gene is TRBD2 (6 bases). CDR3 length: 14 amino acids. V was trimmed by 3 bases and J by 7 bases, leaving 19 bases between them. From germline, CDR1 is DFQATT and CDR2 SNEGSKA (reference sequence).

This clonotype was found many times. The V and J genes are TRBV29-1 and TRBJ1-2, with D unclear. V was clipped by 4 bases and J by 5 bases, with 14 bases between them. The germline CDR1 and CDR2 sequences are SQVTM and ANQGSEA. CDR3 size: 13 residues. The CDR3 loop is CSVVPDNPYGYTF. The CDR3 DNA is TGCAGCGTTGTCCCTGACAATCCGTATGGCTACACCTTC.

As concerns this clonotype: This sequence may be a read error, since a much larger clone differs from it by one base. The chain employs TRBV30 and TRBJ1-1; D is undetermined. Germline CDR1 and CDR2: GTSNPN and SVGIG (reference sequence). The CDR3 length is 11 residues. CDR3 nucleotide sequence: TGTGCCTGGAGCACGAACACTGAATCTTTCTTT. This encodes CAWSTNTESFF.

The chain carries TRBV6-2 or TRBV6-3 and TRBJ2-3; 12 positions match TRBD2. The CDR3 length is 20 residues. CDR1 is MNHEY and CDR2 is SVGEGT in the germline V gene. Unmatched junction bases numbered 18, after V lost 7 bases and J lost 1 base. The CDR3: CASTTRKRLAGEVGTDTQYF. The DNA of the CDR3 is TGTGCCAGCACCACGAGGAAGAGACTAGCGGGAGAAGTCGGCACAGATACGCAGTATTTT.

The chain joins TRBV28 to TRBJ1-5, with D perhaps matching TRBD1 (5 bases). CDR1 MDHEN and CDR2 SYDVKM come from the germline V gene. Trimming took 8 bases from V and 0 from J, leaving 17 bases between them. This CDR3 region has 16 residues. CDR3 coding DNA: TGTGCCAGCGTCGCGGGGCAGACCCATAGCAATCAGCCCCAGCATTTT. Its translation is CASVAGQTHSNQPQHF.

V gene TRBV7-9 combines with J gene TRBJ2-1; 13 bases are a match to TRBD2. This CDR3 has 15 residues. Germline CDR1 reads SEHNR; CDR2 reads FQNEAQ (reference sequence). V dropped 5 bases and J dropped 9; count of bases not matched to a gene: 7. This CDR3 is CASSVGTSGNTEQFF. DNA of the CDR3: TGTGCCAGCAGCGTAGGGACTAGCGGGAACACTGAGCAGTTCTTC.

Note on this clonotype: A much larger clone differs from this one at a single base, so this may be a read error. The V and J genes are TRBV19 and TRBJ2-2, with TRBD2 matching 7 bases. Germline-derived CDR1 and CDR2 are LNHDA and SQIVND (reference sequence). V was clipped by 4 bases and J by 7 bases; unmatched bases: 6. The CDR3 has 14 residues. As DNA, the CDR3 is TGTGCCAGTAGTACACTCACGGGAGGCGGGGAGCTGTTTTTT. This encodes CASSTLTGGGELFF.

This clonotype was picked up many times. The J gene is TRBJ1-1, the V gene TRBV7-9, with D tentatively TRBD1 (5 bases). Deletions cut 5 bases from V and 3 bases from J, with 13 bases between. The CDR3 sequence is 14 residues long. Germline CDR1 is SEHNR and CDR2 is FQNEAQ (reference sequence). CDR3 sequence: CASSGGQIYTEAFF. The CDR3 DNA reads as TGTGCCAGCAGCGGCGGACAAATTTACACTGAAGCTTTCTTT.

The V gene is TRBV11-1, the J gene TRBJ2-3; D unclear. CDR1 is SGHAT and CDR2 is FQDESV in the germline V gene (reference sequence). V was trimmed by 1 base and J by 8 bases, leaving 7 bases between them. This CDR3 spans 12 amino acids. Written as DNA, the CDR3 is TGTGCCAGCAGCTTAGAAGGAACTACGCAGTATTTT. It yields the protein CASSLEGTTQYF. Supplemented by reference TRBV11-1 and TRBJ2-3, the full variable domain reads EAEVAQSPRYKITEKSQAVAFWCDPISGHATLYWYRQILGQGPELLVQFQDESVVDDSQLPKDRFSAERLKGVDSTLKIQPAELGDSAMYLCASSLEGTTQYFGPGTRLTVL.